The rows below give T cell receptor beta chains drawn from one sample of a study of T cells after yellow fever vaccination. Using its own MiXCR run on the 5' RACE reads, TCRdb lists one record per CDR3 protein. This table holds a few hundred thousand distinct CDR3 sequences, 8% to 9.5% found once. The sequences come from PBMCs, collected roughly 47 days after the first yellow fever vaccination. Receptors originate from a man between 18 and 29 years old who received the YFV17D yellow fever vaccine. Both conserved end residues are part of each CDR3. A D gene is named only where the DNA matches it firmly. Some rows have no size entry. The others give once, few or many, or a class for an expanded clone.

many,TRBD1,14,TRBV5-4,TRBJ1-4,CASSRQGATEKLFF
-,TRBD2,14,TRBV5-1,TRBJ2-1,CASSTRLAGNEQFF
-,TRBD1,18,TRBV11-2,TRBJ1-2,CASSSLGTVGRGDYGYTF
-,-,15,TRBV25-1,TRBJ1-1,CASSVEGPLNTEAFF
few,TRBD1,16,TRBV7-2,TRBJ2-5,CASSSNMGQGGETQYF
-,-,14,TRBV13,TRBJ2-7,CASSLGDRFAEQYF
many,-,16,TRBV5-1,TRBJ1-1,CASSLDDPRLNTEAFF
few,-,14,TRBV5-1,TRBJ1-2,CASSLEGLIYGYTF
-,TRBD1,12,TRBV20-1,TRBJ1-2,CSAAGTGYGYTF
-,TRBD1,15,TRBV5-1,TRBJ1-5,CASSLGDSPNQPQHF
many,-,14,TRBV27,TRBJ1-2,CASSPTRTGYGYTF
-,-,14,TRBV7-3,TRBJ2-2,CASRALSLTGELFF
many,-,15,TRBV18,TRBJ1-5,CASSQGGYREQPQHF
few,TRBD1,16,TRBV6-5,TRBJ1-5,CASSYSVGDRNQPQHF
few,TRBD1,16,TRBV10-3,TRBJ2-5,CAISESGQGPRETQYF
few,-,14,TRBV27,TRBJ2-7,CASSLSTFSYEQYF
few,-,14,TRBV6-2/TRBV6-3,TRBJ2-5,CASSPVRPGETQYF
many,-,14,TRBV6-2/TRBV6-3,TRBJ1-1,CASRPNPGDREAFF
-,-,15,TRBV3-1,TRBJ2-3,CASSQEAWATDTQYF
few,-,12,TRBV10-1,TRBJ2-1,CASSEFWNEQFF
few,TRBD1,14,TRBV5-1,TRBJ1-1,CASSLDRGPTEAFF
few,-,15,TRBV6-5,TRBJ2-7,CASSLQAGDSYEQYF
few,-,15,TRBV10-3,TRBJ1-2,CAISESRGADYGYTF
few,-,16,TRBV4-1,TRBJ2-1,CASSHLDMGFGNEQFF
-,-,13,TRBV18,TRBJ1-4,CASSYNRDEKLFF
few,TRBD2,19,TRBV4-2,TRBJ2-1,CASSDSRTSGFAAYNEQFF
-,-,11,TRBV11-1,TRBJ2-7,CASRQMDEQYF
-,-,14,TRBV24-1,TRBJ2-5,CATSDLLAGETQYF
-,-,11,TRBV29-1,TRBJ1-2,CSVENRHGYTF
few,-,12,TRBV12-3/TRBV12-4,TRBJ2-1,CASSYGTYEQFF
many,-,12,TRBV15,TRBJ1-6,CATSRENSPLHF
-,-,14,TRBV18,TRBJ2-1,CASSLEGLRNEQFF
-,-,16,TRBV7-3,TRBJ2-3,CASSPERGWGTDTQYF
-,-,14,TRBV7-9,TRBJ1-4,CASSLSGVSEKLFF
-,-,12,TRBV19,TRBJ2-1,CASSIFRNEQFF
few,TRBD1,17,TRBV6-5,TRBJ2-3,CASSYAWTGPSPWTQYF
many,TRBD1,18,TRBV11-2,TRBJ2-1,CASSLDQSGTGSYNEQFF
-,TRBD2,15,TRBV7-8,TRBJ2-7,CASSLAGEGPYEQYF
-,-,17,TRBV27,TRBJ2-2,CATKSGIWGANTGELFF
-,-,12,TRBV30,TRBJ2-5,CAWSVLQETQYF
-,-,15,TRBV7-2,TRBJ1-2,CASSTRGGSFYGYTF
few,-,12,TRBV13,TRBJ1-6,CASRLENSPLHF
many,TRBD2,15,TRBV18,TRBJ2-3,CASSPGLAGADTQYF
many,-,12,TRBV5-1,TRBJ1-2,CASSPNGQGYTF
few,-,17,TRBV5-5,TRBJ2-1,CASSLGPGGSSYNEQFF
-,-,13,TRBV9,TRBJ1-2,CASSVAERGGYTF
-,-,15,TRBV4-1,TRBJ1-5,CASSQYSWDNQPQHF
few,TRBD1,17,TRBV9,TRBJ1-3,CASSVGGQLRSGNTIYF
-,TRBD2,12,TRBV10-3,TRBJ2-5,CATSGGQETQYF
-,-,16,TRBV4-3,TRBJ1-6,CASSSTRAGTGSPLHF
-,-,14,TRBV6-1,TRBJ2-7,CASTRERGSHEQYF
few,-,14,TRBV20-1,TRBJ1-5,CSAAAPGGNQPQHF
many,TRBD1,15,TRBV20-1,TRBJ1-2,CSARDSARGNYGYTF
-,-,15,TRBV4-1,TRBJ2-5,CASSQGRGGPGSQYF
many,-,16,TRBV7-9,TRBJ2-2,CASSLAPGGDTGELFF
many,TRBD2,15,TRBV5-1,TRBJ2-1,CASSLGSGERGEQFF
-,TRBD2,15,TRBV7-2,TRBJ2-1,CASSITPGTINEQFF
many,TRBD2,16,TRBV7-8,TRBJ2-3,CASSVLGGGVSDTQYF
few,-,14,TRBV5-1,TRBJ2-2,CASSLGPTTGELFF